The clone carrying this TCR beta chain occurred a few times. Its antigen is as yet unknown. This entry is derived from a study of T cell responses to AZD1222 COVID-19 vaccine. Findings of the study overall: Nearly half of spike-specific TCRs reportedly go after variant regions that carry no mutations. Only 5 or 6 individuals given AZD1222 were seropositive at baseline. Sampling that yielded the repertoires occurred only after the peak T cell response.

Germline CDR1 reads MGHDK; CDR2 reads SYGVNS. The CDR3 loop spans 11 amino acids. Deletions cut 8 bases from V and 10 bases from J, with 14 bases between. Sequencing was performed with immunoSEQ multiplex PCR; in TCRdb, only in-frame clones are kept and a portion is missing. The sample records around 190,000 clones, approximately 92% being singletons. The chain joins TRBV25-1 to TRBJ1-2, with a possible D match to TRBD1 (5 bases). The clonotype comes from an adult in good health. This material consisted of peripheral blood, taken on day 0 of AZD1222 vaccination. This CDR3 reads CASGRTGDYTF. CDR3 DNA: TGTGCCAGCGGACGTACGGGGGACTACACCTTC.